A selection of T cell receptor beta chains follows, all from one sample in a study of post-analysis software for immune sequencing data. TCRdb recomputed calls from the PCR reads with MiXCR, one row per CDR3 protein. The table shows 500,000 to 600,000 distinct CDR3 sequences, with roughly 45% occurring only once. Sequencing input: blood. All receptors come from a girl aged 10 to 17 with multiple sclerosis. Both conserved end residues are part of each CDR3. The order of the fields is J gene, clone size, D gene, V gene, CDR3 protein, CDR3 DNA. D genes are given only for firm matches. The size field is filled for only some rows; it gives once, few, many or a size class.

TRBJ2-2 . . TRBV20-1 CSARAGRVDTGELFF TGCAGTGCTAGAGCCGGGCGGGTTGACACCGGGGAGCTGTTTTTT
TRBJ1-2 few TRBD1 TRBV20-1 CSAREPDRANYGYTF TGCAGTGCTAGAGAGCCTGACAGGGCAAACTATGGCTACACCTTC
TRBJ2-7 . . TRBV10-3 CAISDSAATRGYEQYF TGTGCCATCAGTGACTCGGCCGCGACTAGGGGCTACGAGCAGTACTTC
TRBJ2-7 . . TRBV20-1 CSASWRSLAYEQYF TGCAGTGCTAGCTGGCGTTCACTTGCCTACGAGCAGTACTTC
TRBJ2-7 . TRBD1 TRBV13 CASSEQGAGQYF TGTGCCAGCAGCGAACAGGGGGCCGGGCAGTACTTC
TRBJ2-7 . . TRBV12-3/TRBV12-4 CASSLSQDEQYF TGTGCCAGCAGTTTATCTCAAGACGAGCAGTACTTC
TRBJ1-4 . . TRBV20-1 CSARSFDSRFNEKLFF TGCAGTGCTAGATCTTTCGACAGCCGGTTTAATGAAAAACTGTTTTTT
TRBJ2-7 . . TRBV6-1 CASTSDSTYEQYF TGTGCCAGCACGTCGGACAGCACCTACGAGCAGTACTTC
TRBJ1-2 . . TRBV2 CASSEGYGGYTF TGTGCCAGCAGTGAAGGGTATGGTGGCTACACCTTC
TRBJ2-5 few . TRBV10-2 CASSDQGRQETQYF TGCGCCAGCAGTGATCAGGGGAGACAAGAGACCCAGTACTTC
TRBJ2-1 . TRBD1 TRBV10-3 CAISDAGTGGNEQFF TGTGCCATCAGTGACGCCGGGACAGGGGGCAATGAGCAGTTCTTC
TRBJ2-7 . . TRBV5-1 CASSLDPGSFSYEQYF TGCGCCAGCAGCTTGGACCCTGGGTCGTTTTCCTACGAGCAGTACTTC
TRBJ1-2 . . TRBV18 CASSPRAEANYGYIF TGTGCCAGCTCACCACGGGCGGAAGCTAACTATGGCTACATCTTC
TRBJ2-2 . TRBD2 TRBV11-2 CASSLYSGDSTGELFF TGTGCCAGCAGCTTATATAGCGGGGACTCTACCGGGGAGCTGTTTTTT
TRBJ2-1 . . TRBV6-6 CASSHGTGNEQFF TGTGCCAGCAGCCACGGAACTGGCAATGAGCAGTTCTTC
TRBJ1-1 . . TRBV19 CASISLGTRGTEAFF TGTGCCAGTATCTCGCTGGGAACTCGGGGCACTGAAGCTTTCTTT
TRBJ2-7 few . TRBV28 CASSLNRWATSYEQYF TGTGCCAGCAGTTTAAATCGGTGGGCTACTAGCTACGAGCAGTACTTC
TRBJ1-2 few TRBD1 TRBV12-3/TRBV12-4 CASRLQGIHYGYTF TGTGCCAGCAGGTTACAGGGGATCCACTATGGCTACACCTTC
TRBJ2-1 few TRBD2 TRBV7-2 CASSLPGLVIRRGPYNEQFF TGTGCCAGCAGTCTTCCGGGACTAGTTATTCGTCGCGGCCCCTACAATGAGCAGTTCTTC
TRBJ2-7 few . TRBV7-6 CASSSGHEQYF TGTGCCAGCAGCTCAGGCCACGAGCAGTACTTC